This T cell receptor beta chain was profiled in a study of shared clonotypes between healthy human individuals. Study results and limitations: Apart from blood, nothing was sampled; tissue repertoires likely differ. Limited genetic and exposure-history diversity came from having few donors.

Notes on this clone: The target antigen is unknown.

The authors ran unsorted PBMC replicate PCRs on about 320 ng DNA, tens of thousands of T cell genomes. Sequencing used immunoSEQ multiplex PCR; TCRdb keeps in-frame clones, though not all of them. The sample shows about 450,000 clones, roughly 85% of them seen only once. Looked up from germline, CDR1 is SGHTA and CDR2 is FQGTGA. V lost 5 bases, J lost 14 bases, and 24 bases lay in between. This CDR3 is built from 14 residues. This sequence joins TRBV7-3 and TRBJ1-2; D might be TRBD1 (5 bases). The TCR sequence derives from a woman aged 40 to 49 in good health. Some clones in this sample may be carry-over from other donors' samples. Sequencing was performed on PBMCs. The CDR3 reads CASSEKAGDPLGTF. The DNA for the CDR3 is TGTGCCAGCAGCGAAAAGGCCGGGGACCCTCTGGGAACCTTC. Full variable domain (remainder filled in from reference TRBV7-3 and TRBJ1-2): GAGVSQTPSNKVTEKGKYVELRCDPISGHTALYWYRQSLGQGPEFLIYFQGTGAADDSGLPNDRFFAVRPEGSVSTLKIQRTERGDSAVYLCASSEKAGDPLGTFGSGTRLTVV.